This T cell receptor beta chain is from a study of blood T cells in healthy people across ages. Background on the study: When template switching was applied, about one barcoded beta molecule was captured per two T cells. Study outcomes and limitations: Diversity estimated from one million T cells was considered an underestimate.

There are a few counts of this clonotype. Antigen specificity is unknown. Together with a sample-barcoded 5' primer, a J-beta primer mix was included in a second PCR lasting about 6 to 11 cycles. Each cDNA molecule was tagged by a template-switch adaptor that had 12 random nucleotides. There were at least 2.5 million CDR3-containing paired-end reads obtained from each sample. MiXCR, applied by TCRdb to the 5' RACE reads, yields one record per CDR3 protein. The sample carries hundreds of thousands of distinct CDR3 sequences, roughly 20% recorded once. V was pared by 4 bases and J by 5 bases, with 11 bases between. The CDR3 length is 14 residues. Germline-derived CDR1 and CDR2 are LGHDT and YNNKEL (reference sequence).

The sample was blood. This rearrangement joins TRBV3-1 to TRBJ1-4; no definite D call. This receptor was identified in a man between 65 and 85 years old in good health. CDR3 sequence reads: CASSPGFRNEKLFF. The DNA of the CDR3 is TGTGCCAGCAGCCCCGGGTTCAGGAATGAAAAACTGTTTTTT.